These T cell receptor beta chains were read from a single sample in a study of shared clonotypes between healthy human individuals. TCRdb's copy holds only in-frame clones and misses some; the assay was immunoSEQ multiplex PCR. The profile shows about 2,200,000 clones, 90% to 95% of them singletons. Specimen: naive CD8+ T cells from PBMCs. Source of these receptors: a man aged 18 to 35 in good health. Some clones in this sample may be carry-over from other donors' samples. Both conserved end residues are part of each CDR3. The order of the fields is J gene, V gene, clone size, D gene, CDR3 protein, CDR3 DNA. D genes are given only for firm matches. Some rows mark clone size as missing; the rest say once, few, many or name a class of expanded clone.

>TRBJ1-1|TRBV4-3|NA|NA
CASSQGGRAEAFF
TGCGCCAGCAGCCAAGGAGGGAGGGCCGAAGCTTTCTTT
>TRBJ2-1|TRBV15|few|NA
CATSRGKGAYNEQFF
TGTGCCACCAGCAGAGGGAAGGGGGCCTACAATGAGCAGTTCTTC
>TRBJ2-3|TRBV11-2|NA|NA
CASSPRPTPGTDTQYF
TGTGCCAGCAGCCCACGACCGACACCAGGCACAGATACGCAGTATTTT
>TRBJ2-7|TRBV2|NA|TRBD1
CASTGVQGGHEQYF
TGTGCCAGCACCGGGGTACAGGGGGGCCACGAGCAGTACTTC
>TRBJ2-7|TRBV11-1|NA|TRBD2
CASSPLGLAGGGREQYF
TGTGCCAGCAGCCCATTGGGACTAGCGGGAGGGGGCCGCGAGCAGTACTTC
>TRBJ1-1|TRBV5-1|NA|NA
CASSLGLGGKNTEAFF
TGCGCCAGCAGCTTGGGGCTAGGTGGTAAGAACACTGAAGCTTTCTTT
>TRBJ2-3|TRBV4-3|NA|NA
CASSQDRGDTDTQYF
TGCGCCAGCAGCCAAGATCGCGGGGACACAGATACGCAGTATTTT
>TRBJ2-3|TRBV19|once|TRBD2
CASSTSGRYSTDTQYF
TGTGCCAGTAGTACCAGCGGGAGGTATAGCACAGATACGCAGTATTTT
>TRBJ2-1|TRBV7-3|NA|NA
CASSLWEAETNNEQFF
TGTGCCAGCAGCTTATGGGAGGCAGAGACCAACAATGAGCAGTTCTTC
>TRBJ2-4|TRBV28|NA|TRBD1
CASSRDRKNIQYF
TGTGCCAGCAGTCGGGACAGAAAAAACATTCAGTACTTC
>TRBJ1-1|TRBV7-2|NA|NA
CASRPGRSNTEAFF
TGTGCCAGCAGGCCGGGACGTTCCAACACTGAAGCTTTCTTT
>TRBJ2-5|TRBV13|NA|NA
CASSFYGQTLQETQYF
TGTGCCAGCAGCTTTTATGGACAGACACTCCAAGAGACCCAGTACTTC
>TRBJ2-5|TRBV14|NA|NA
CASSQDEVGQGSGETQYF
TGTGCCAGCAGCCAAGATGAAGTGGGCCAGGGCTCGGGAGAGACCCAGTACTTC
>TRBJ2-7|TRBV6-5|NA|TRBD1
CASRGGRQGTYEQYF
TGTGCCAGCAGGGGCGGAAGACAGGGGACCTACGAGCAGTACTTC
>TRBJ2-2|TRBV9|NA|TRBD2
CASSLTREEPFTGELFF
TGTGCCAGCAGCCTCACCCGGGAGGAGCCTTTCACCGGGGAGCTGTTTTTT
>TRBJ2-1|TRBV29-1|few|TRBD2
CSVVWLAGTYNEQFF
TGCAGCGTTGTGTGGCTAGCGGGAACCTACAATGAGCAGTTCTTC
>TRBJ2-7|TRBV27|NA|TRBD1
CASSDRGEQYF
TGTGCCAGCAGTGACAGGGGCGAGCAGTACTTC
>TRBJ2-7|TRBV29-1|NA|TRBD1
CSVLGQGPYEQYF
TGCAGCGTTTTGGGACAGGGGCCCTACGAGCAGTACTTC
>TRBJ2-1|TRBV27|NA|NA
CASSPTDYNEQFF
TGTGCCAGCAGTCCGACAGACTACAATGAGCAGTTCTTC
>TRBJ2-1|TRBV18|once|TRBD1
CASSPKEGQGLNEQFF
TGTGCCAGCTCCCCGAAGGAGGGACAGGGTCTAAATGAGCAGTTCTTC
>TRBJ2-5|TRBV7-9|NA|TRBD2
CASSIAGVGETQYF
TGTGCCAGCAGCATAGCGGGAGTGGGAGAGACCCAGTACTTC
>TRBJ2-5|TRBV28|NA|NA
CASSSDWDNSQETQYF
TGTGCCAGCAGTTCCGACTGGGACAATTCCCAAGAGACCCAGTACTTC
>TRBJ1-5|TRBV19|NA|NA
CASSPQGWNQPQHF
TGTGCCAGTAGCCCGCAGGGTTGGAATCAGCCCCAGCATTTT
>TRBJ1-2|TRBV7-2|NA|TRBD1
CASSFREDRNYGYTF
TGTGCCAGCAGCTTTAGGGAGGACAGGAACTATGGCTACACCTTC
>TRBJ1-4|TRBV7-8|NA|NA
CASSPPVGELFF
TGTGCCAGCAGCCCACCGGTGGGAGAACTGTTTTTT
>TRBJ2-1|TRBV19|NA|NA
CATSGSSYNEQFF
TGTGCCACCAGCGGTTCATCCTACAATGAGCAGTTCTTC
>TRBJ2-1|TRBV7-8|NA|TRBD2
CASSFAGLVHEQFF
TGTGCCAGCAGCTTTGCGGGACTAGTCCATGAGCAGTTCTTC
>TRBJ2-5|TRBV28|NA|NA
CATQPTGDNHQETQYF
TGTGCCACCCAACCTACCGGGGACAACCACCAAGAGACCCAGTACTTC
>TRBJ2-1|TRBV6-1|NA|TRBD2
CASSAPPSGSINEQFF
TGTGCCAGCAGTGCCCCTCCTAGCGGGAGTATCAATGAGCAGTTCTTC
>TRBJ2-7|TRBV28|once|TRBD1
CASSRGTGLSYEQYF
TGTGCCAGCAGCAGGGGGACAGGGCTCTCCTACGAGCAGTACTTC
>TRBJ1-1|TRBV4-1|NA|NA
CASSQEPGLNTEAFF
TGCGCCAGCAGCCAAGAACCAGGGTTGAACACTGAAGCTTTCTTT
>TRBJ2-3|TRBV7-9|NA|NA
CASRPGAALTDTQYF
TGTGCCAGCAGGCCCGGGGCCGCTTTAACAGATACGCAGTATTTT
>TRBJ1-1|TRBV19|few|NA
CASNTGWEAFF
TGTGCCAGTAACACCGGCTGGGAAGCTTTCTTT
>TRBJ1-2|TRBV28|NA|NA
CASTTDLYGYTF
TGTGCCAGCACGACGGACTTATATGGCTACACCTTC
>TRBJ2-7|TRBV7-7|NA|TRBD1
CASSPGTGGRSSYEQYF
TGTGCCAGCAGCCCGGGGACAGGGGGCAGGAGCTCCTACGAGCAGTACTTC
>TRBJ2-1|TRBV18|NA|NA
CASSPPETGTLNEQFF
TGTGCCAGCTCACCACCGGAAACGGGGACACTCAATGAGCAGTTCTTC
>TRBJ2-2|TRBV30|NA|NA
CAWSSLANTGELFF
TGTGCCTGGAGTAGCCTGGCGAACACCGGGGAGCTGTTTTTT
>TRBJ1-1|TRBV4-1|NA|NA
CASSQVVGTEAFF
TGCGCCAGCAGCCAAGTGGTGGGCACTGAAGCTTTCTTT
>TRBJ1-2|TRBV2|NA|NA
CASMRSYGYTF
TGTGCCAGCATGAGGTCCTATGGCTACACCTTC
>TRBJ2-7|TRBV2|NA|TRBD2
CASEGGRRTYEQYF
TGTGCCAGCGAAGGCGGGAGGCGGACCTACGAGCAGTACTTC
>TRBJ1-1|TRBV29-1|NA|NA
CSVAGGSLNTEAFF
TGCAGCGTTGCCGGGGGATCTCTGAACACTGAAGCTTTCTTT
>TRBJ1-6|TRBV30|NA|NA
CAWVSGVFSPLHF
TGTGCCTGGGTGTCTGGGGTTTTTTCACCCCTCCACTTT
>TRBJ2-2|TRBV9|NA|TRBD2
CASSGWEGKELFF
TGTGCCAGCAGCGGTTGGGAGGGAAAGGAGCTGTTTTTT
>TRBJ1-5|TRBV5-6|NA|TRBD1
CASSFGTGAQRPQHF
TGTGCCAGCAGCTTCGGGACAGGAGCCCAGCGGCCCCAGCATTTT
>TRBJ2-3|TRBV27|NA|NA
CASSLGSDTQYF
TGTGCCAGCAGTTTAGGGTCAGATACGCAGTATTTT
>TRBJ2-2|TRBV5-8|NA|TRBD1
CASSFQDRATGELFF
TGTGCCAGCAGCTTCCAAGACAGGGCCACCGGGGAGCTGTTTTTT
>TRBJ2-7|TRBV6-5|NA|TRBD2
CASSLRTSGNEQYF
TGTGCCAGCAGCCTAAGGACTAGCGGGAACGAGCAGTACTTC
>TRBJ1-1|TRBV5-1|NA|NA
CASSLFVGNTEAFF
TGCGCCAGCAGCTTGTTTGTCGGGAACACTGAAGCTTTCTTT
>TRBJ2-7|TRBV4-1|NA|NA
CASSQDQGRSYEQYF
TGCGCCAGCAGCCAAGATCAGGGGCGCTCCTACGAGCAGTACTTC
>TRBJ1-4|TRBV28|NA|TRBD1
CASSSDTGGEGEKLFF
TGTGCCAGCAGTTCCGATACAGGGGGCGAGGGTGAAAAACTGTTTTTT
>TRBJ2-3|TRBV11-1|NA|TRBD1
CASSYLDRGYTDTQYF
TGTGCCAGCAGCTACCTGGACAGGGGGTACACAGATACGCAGTATTTT
>TRBJ2-2|TRBV14|once|NA
CASSQRRVLPNTGELFF
TGTGCCAGCAGCCAACGACGGGTCTTACCGAACACCGGGGAGCTGTTTTTT